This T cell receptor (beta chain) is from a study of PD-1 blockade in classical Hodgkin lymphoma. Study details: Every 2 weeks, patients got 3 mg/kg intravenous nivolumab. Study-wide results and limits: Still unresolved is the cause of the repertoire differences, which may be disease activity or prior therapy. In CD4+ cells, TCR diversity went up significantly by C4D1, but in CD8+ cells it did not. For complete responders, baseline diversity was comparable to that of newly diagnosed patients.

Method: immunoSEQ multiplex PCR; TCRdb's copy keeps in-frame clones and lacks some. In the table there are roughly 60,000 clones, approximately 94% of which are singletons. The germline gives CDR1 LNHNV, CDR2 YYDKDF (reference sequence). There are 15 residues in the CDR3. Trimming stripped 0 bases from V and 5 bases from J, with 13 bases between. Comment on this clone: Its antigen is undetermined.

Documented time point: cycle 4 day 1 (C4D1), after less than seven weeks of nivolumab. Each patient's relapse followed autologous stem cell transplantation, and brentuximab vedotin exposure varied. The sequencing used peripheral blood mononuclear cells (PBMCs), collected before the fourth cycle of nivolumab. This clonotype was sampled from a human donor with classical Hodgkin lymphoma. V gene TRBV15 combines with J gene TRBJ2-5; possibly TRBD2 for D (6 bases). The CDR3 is CATSRDGRRSETQYF. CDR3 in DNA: TGTGCCACCAGCAGAGATGGGAGGAGGTCCGAGACCCAGTACTTC.